This T cell receptor (beta chain) stems from a study of blood T cell repertoires in COVID-19. Assay: immunoSEQ multiplex PCR; the TCRdb copy retains only in-frame clones and omits some. Of 150,000 to 200,000 clones in the sample, about 90% were seen once. The CDR3 covers 12 residues. Looked up from germline, CDR1 is SQVTM and CDR2 is ANQGSEA. V dropped 7 bases and J dropped 3; count of bases not matched to a gene: 5. The chain carries TRBV29-1 and TRBJ1-1; 7 nucleotides agree with TRBD1. The receptor was isolated from a man in his sixties with active or convalescent COVID-19. The sample taken for sequencing was peripheral blood. Here the CDR3 DNA reads TGCAGCGGGCGCAGGGGGGACACTGAAGCTTTCTTT. The encoded protein is CSGRRGDTEAFF.